This T cell receptor (beta chain) came from a study of radiotherapy plus CTLA-4 blockade in lung cancer. Study background: Of the patients, about 17% showed objective responses and 31% attained disease control. The study's findings and limits: Among blood TCR repertoires after radiotherapy plus ipilimumab, tumor-derived clones expanded. Increased serum interferon-beta after radiation also reportedly predicted response strongly.

Only in-frame clones appear in the TCRdb table, and some are missing; sequencing was by immunoSEQ multiplex PCR. Of some 50,000 clones listed, around 76% are singletons. Participants had chemo-refractory metastatic non-small-cell lung cancer and were treated with focal radiation plus ipilimumab CTLA-4 blockade. A remark on this clone: Its antigen is currently unknown.

Deletions cut 3 bases from V and 0 bases from J, with 5 bases between. The CDR3 loop spans 13 amino acids. Germline CDR1 MDHEN, CDR2 SYDVKM. The genes are TRBV28 and TRBJ1-2; D gene unclear. This receptor was taken from a human donor with non-small cell lung cancer who had stable disease on radiotherapy plus ipilimumab. This specimen consisted of peripheral blood, obtained from a patient treated with radiotherapy plus ipilimumab. CDR3 in amino acids: CASSFGSNYGYTF. The CDR3 DNA is TGTGCCAGCAGTTTCGGGTCTAACTATGGCTACACCTTC.